Shown below are 12 T cell receptor beta chains from a single sample sequenced in a study of immune characterization of retroperitoneal liposarcoma. TCRdb used MiXCR to reprocess the PCR reads, holding one entry per CDR3 protein. The sample has more than 900 distinct CDR3 sequences; about 20% are singletons. Sequenced input: tumor tissue. These receptors originate from a male donor with retroperitoneal liposarcoma.

By frequency in the sample, this clonotype is medium-sized. The CDR3 is CASSLKGKAEQYF. The CDR3 DNA reads TGTGCCAGCAGCTTAAAGGGGAAAGCTGAGCAGTACTTC. This chain connects TRBV7-6 to TRBJ2-1; D possibly corresponds to TRBD1 (5 bases). The DNA end favors TRBJ2-7, so the J call may be wrong. Germline lookup yields CDR1 SGHVS and CDR2 FNYEAQ. The length of the CDR3 is 13 residues.

This clonotype is termed large. The CDR3 region has the DNA TGTGCCAGCAGACAACGTGCAGTGGAGACCCAGTACTTC. Translating it yields CASRQRAVETQYF. This chain joins TRBV7-2 and TRBJ2-1, with unresolved D. With the DNA end fitting TRBJ2-5 better, the J assignment may be wrong. Per the germline V gene, CDR1 is SGHTA and CDR2 is FQGNSA. The CDR3 has 13 amino acids.

The gene calls are TRBV6-5 and TRBJ2-3; D uncertain. The CDR3 is 13 amino acids. Germline loops: CDR1 MNHEY, CDR2 SVGAGI. V dropped 10 bases and J dropped 1 base, with 12 bases sitting between them. CDR3 bases: TGTGCCACCGAGACAAGCGGCACAGATACGCAGTATTTT. Amino acid sequence: CATETSGTDTQYF.

By sample share, this clonotype is large (0.1 to 1%). V and J are TRBV6-1 and TRBJ2-1; 11 bases fit TRBD1. The end of the DNA is better explained by TRBJ2-7, so the J call may be wrong. CDR3 length: 14 residues. In germline, CDR1 is MNHNS, CDR2 SASEGT. CDR3 amino acids: CASSTGTGGYEQYF. CDR3 DNA: TGTGCCAGCAGCACCGGGACAGGGGGCTACGAGCAGTACTTC.

By share of the sample, this clonotype is large. This chain joins TRBV6-1 and TRBJ2-3; the match to TRBD2 covers 15 bases. Trimming took 6 bases from V and 0 from J; bases not matched to a gene: 7. CDR3 length: 18 residues. The germline V gene encodes CDR1 MNHNS and CDR2 SASEGT. In DNA form, the CDR3 reads TGTGCCAGCAGACTGGGGACTAGCGGGAGGTCTAGCACAGATACGCAGTATTTT. Amino acids: CASRLGTSGRSSTDTQYF.

The chain joins TRBV6-6 to TRBJ2-1; D gene ambiguous. Germline CDR1 MNHNY, CDR2 SVGAGI (reference sequence). CDR3 size: 16 residues. V was shortened by 0 bases and J by 5 bases, with 14 bases between the two germline ends. Written as DNA, the CDR3 is TGTGCCAGCAGTTACTCGGTCAGAACCGCCCACAATGAGCAGTTCTTC. Its protein is CASSYSVRTAHNEQFF.

This clonotype was seen at least ten times. The chain couples TRBV7-2 to TRBJ2-6, with D unresolved. Germline V gene lookup returns CDR1 SGHTA and CDR2 FQGNSA. The CDR3 totals 16 residues. Trimming removed 7 bases from V and 1 base from J, with 14 bases in between. CDR3 nucleotides: TGTGCCAGCATTTCATCACGTCTGTCTGGGGCCAACGTCCTGACTTTC. Its protein is CASISSRLSGANVLTF.

This clonotype was seen a handful of times. It may be a read error: a sequence one base away is much more abundant. V and J are TRBV6-1 and TRBJ2-5; D perhaps matches TRBD2 (5 bases). The V and J ends lost 1 base and 2 bases respectively, with 11 bases between them. CDR1 and CDR2 (germline): MNHNS, SASEGT. The CDR3 consists of 15 residues. The CDR3 loop reads CASSEEGVLQETQYF. CDR3 in DNA: TGTGCCAGCAGTGAAGAGGGAGTGCTGCAAGAGACCCAGTACTTC.

This clonotype is labeled as medium-sized. This chain links TRBV7-2 with TRBJ2-1; tentatively, D is TRBD2 (5 bases). This CDR3 contains 12 residues. CDR1 is SGHTA, CDR2 FQGNSA, per germline. V lost 5 bases, J lost 13 bases, and 15 bases lay in between. CDR3 region: CASSPLWETQFF. The CDR3 DNA sequence: TGTGCCAGCAGCCCTCTATGGGAGACCCAGTTCTTC.

The chain links TRBV6-5 to TRBJ2-1, with D unresolved. The J call may not be correct, given that the DNA end is closer to TRBJ2-5. The CDR3 is made up of 11 amino acids. In germline, CDR1 is MNHEY, CDR2 SVGAGI. CDR3 sequence: CASSSPETQYF. The CDR3 region has the DNA TGTGCCAGCAGTTCCCCAGAGACCCAGTACTTC.

In this sample, this clonotype is large. The rearrangement joins TRBV6-1 to TRBJ2-1; 9 bases map to TRBD2. Germline V gives CDR1 MNHNS, CDR2 SASEGT. This CDR3 contains 15 residues. V was pared by 6 bases and J by 10 bases, with 13 bases of the junction left unmatched. The chain's CDR3 is CASRTGAGGTYEQFF. As DNA, the CDR3 is TGTGCCAGCAGGACCGGGGCGGGGGGGACCTACGAGCAGTTCTTC.

This clonotype appeared a few times. Possible read error: a much larger clone is one base away. The genes are TRBV6-9 and TRBJ2-1; D not resolved. The V end was cut by 2 bases, the J end by 8 bases, with 13 bases between. From germline, CDR1 is MNHGY and CDR2 SVAAGI. CDR3 length: 14 amino acids. This CDR3 reads CASSYSGDYDEQFF. The CDR3 coding sequence is TGTGCCAGCAGTTATAGTGGGGATTACGATGAGCAGTTCTTC.